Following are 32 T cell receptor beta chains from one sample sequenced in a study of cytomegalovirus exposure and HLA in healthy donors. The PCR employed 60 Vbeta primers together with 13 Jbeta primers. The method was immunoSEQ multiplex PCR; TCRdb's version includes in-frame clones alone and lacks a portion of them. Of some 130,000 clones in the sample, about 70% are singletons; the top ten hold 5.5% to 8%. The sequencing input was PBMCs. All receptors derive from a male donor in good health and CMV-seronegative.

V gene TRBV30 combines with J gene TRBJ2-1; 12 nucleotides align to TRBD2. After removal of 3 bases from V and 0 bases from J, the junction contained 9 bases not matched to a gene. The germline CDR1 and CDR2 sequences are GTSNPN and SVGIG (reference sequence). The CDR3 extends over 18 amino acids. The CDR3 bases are TGTGCCTGGAGGGGACTGACTAGCGGGGGTTCCTCCTACAATGAGCAGTTCTTC. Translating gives CAWRGLTSGGSSYNEQFF.

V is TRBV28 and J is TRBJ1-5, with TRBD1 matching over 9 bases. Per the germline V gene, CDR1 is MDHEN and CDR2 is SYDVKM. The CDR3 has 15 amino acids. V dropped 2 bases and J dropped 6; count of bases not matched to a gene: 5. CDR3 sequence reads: CASSLRTGGLQPQHF. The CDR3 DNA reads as TGTGCCAGCAGTTTACGTACAGGGGGCCTTCAGCCCCAGCATTTT.

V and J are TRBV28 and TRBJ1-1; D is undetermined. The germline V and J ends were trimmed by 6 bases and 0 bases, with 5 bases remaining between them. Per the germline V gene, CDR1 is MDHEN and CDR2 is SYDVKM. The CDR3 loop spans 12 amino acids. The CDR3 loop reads CASRRLNTEAFF. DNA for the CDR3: TGTGCCAGCAGACGGTTGAACACTGAAGCTTTCTTT. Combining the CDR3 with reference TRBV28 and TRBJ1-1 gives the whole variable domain DVKVTQSSRYLVKRTGEKVFLECVQDMDHENMFWYRQDPGLGLRLIYFSYDVKMKEKGDIPEGYSVSREKKERFSLILESASTNQTSMYLCASRRLNTEAFFGQGTRLTVV.

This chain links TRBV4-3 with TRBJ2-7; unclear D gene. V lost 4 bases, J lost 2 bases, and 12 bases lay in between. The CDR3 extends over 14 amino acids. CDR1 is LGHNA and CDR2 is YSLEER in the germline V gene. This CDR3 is CASSRAHTAYEQYF. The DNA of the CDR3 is TGCGCCAGCAGCCGGGCACATACAGCCTACGAGCAGTACTTC.

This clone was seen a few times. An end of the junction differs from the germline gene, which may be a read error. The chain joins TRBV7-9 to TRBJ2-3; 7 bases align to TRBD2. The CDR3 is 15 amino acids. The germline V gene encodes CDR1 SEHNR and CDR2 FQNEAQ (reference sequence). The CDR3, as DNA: TGTTCCAGCAGCTTACCCCGGGGGAGGGATGATACGCAGTATTTT. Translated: CSSSLPRGRDDTQYF.

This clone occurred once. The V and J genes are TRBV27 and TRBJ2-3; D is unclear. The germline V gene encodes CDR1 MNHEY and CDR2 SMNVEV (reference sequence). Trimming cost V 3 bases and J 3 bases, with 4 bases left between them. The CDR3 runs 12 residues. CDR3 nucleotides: TGTGCCAGCAGTTTCAGTACAGATACGCAGTATTTT. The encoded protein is CASSFSTDTQYF.

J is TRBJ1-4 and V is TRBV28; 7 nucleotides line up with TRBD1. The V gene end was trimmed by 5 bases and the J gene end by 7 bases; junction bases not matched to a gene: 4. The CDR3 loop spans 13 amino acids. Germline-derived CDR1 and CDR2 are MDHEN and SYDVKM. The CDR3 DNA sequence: TGTGCCAGCAGTGGGGACAGAAGTGAAAAACTGTTTTTT. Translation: CASSGDRSEKLFF.

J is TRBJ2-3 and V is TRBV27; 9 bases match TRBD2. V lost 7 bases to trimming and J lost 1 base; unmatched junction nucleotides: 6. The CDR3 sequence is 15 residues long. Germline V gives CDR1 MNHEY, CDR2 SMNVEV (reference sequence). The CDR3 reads CASKSGGRGTDTQYF. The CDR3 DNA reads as TGTGCCAGCAAAAGCGGGGGGAGGGGCACAGATACGCAGTATTTT.

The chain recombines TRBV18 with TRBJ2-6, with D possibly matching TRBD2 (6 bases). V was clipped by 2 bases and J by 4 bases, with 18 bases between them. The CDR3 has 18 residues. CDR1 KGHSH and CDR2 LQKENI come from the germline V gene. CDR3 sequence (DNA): TGTGCCAGCTCACCAGGCGGGACGGCTACTTCGGGGGCCAACGTCCTGACTTTC. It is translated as CASSPGGTATSGANVLTF.

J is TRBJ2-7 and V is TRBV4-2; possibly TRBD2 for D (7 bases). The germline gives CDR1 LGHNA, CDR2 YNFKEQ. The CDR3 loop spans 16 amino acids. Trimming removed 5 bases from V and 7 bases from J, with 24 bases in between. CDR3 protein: CASSVQSGGLMGEQYF. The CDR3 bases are TGTGCCAGCAGCGTCCAATCGGGGGGCCTTATGGGGGAGCAGTACTTC.

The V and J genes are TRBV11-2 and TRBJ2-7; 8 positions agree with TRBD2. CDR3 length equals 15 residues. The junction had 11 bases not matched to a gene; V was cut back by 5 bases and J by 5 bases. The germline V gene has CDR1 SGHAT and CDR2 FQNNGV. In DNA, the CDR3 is TGTGCCAGCAGCCCTATAGCGGGACCGAGCCACGAGCAGTACTTC. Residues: CASSPIAGPSHEQYF.

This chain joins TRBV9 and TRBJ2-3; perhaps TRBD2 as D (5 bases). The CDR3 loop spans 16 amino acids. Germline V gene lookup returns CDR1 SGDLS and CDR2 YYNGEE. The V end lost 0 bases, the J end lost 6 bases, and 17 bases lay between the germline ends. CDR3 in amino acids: CASSVDGGWRVDTQYF. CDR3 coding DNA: TGTGCCAGCAGCGTAGATGGCGGGTGGAGAGTTGATACGCAGTATTTT.

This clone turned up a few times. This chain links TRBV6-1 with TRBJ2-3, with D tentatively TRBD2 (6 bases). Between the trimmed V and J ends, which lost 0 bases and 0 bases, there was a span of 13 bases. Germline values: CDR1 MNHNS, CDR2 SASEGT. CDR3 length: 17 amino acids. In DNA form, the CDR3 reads TGTGCCAGCAGTGAAGCACGGGTAGCGGTAAGCACAGATACGCAGTATTTT. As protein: CASSEARVAVSTDTQYF.

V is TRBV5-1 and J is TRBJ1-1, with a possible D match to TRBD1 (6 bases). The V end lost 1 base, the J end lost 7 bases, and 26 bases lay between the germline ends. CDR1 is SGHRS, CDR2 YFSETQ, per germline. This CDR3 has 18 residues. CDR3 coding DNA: TGCGCCAGCAGCTTGTCGGTGGGGACGAGGGGGGGCTTCAGTGAAGCTTTCTTT. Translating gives CASSLSVGTRGGFSEAFF.

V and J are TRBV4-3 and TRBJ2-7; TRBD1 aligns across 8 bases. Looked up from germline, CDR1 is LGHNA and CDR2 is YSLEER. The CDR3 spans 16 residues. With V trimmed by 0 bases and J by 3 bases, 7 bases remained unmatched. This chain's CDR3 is CASSQDRTGLYYEQYF. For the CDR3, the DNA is TGCGCCAGCAGCCAAGATAGGACAGGGCTTTACTACGAGCAGTACTTC.

The CDR3 reads CASRIGADTGELFF. DNA of the CDR3: TGTGCCAGCAGGATAGGGGCCGACACCGGGGAGCTGTTTTTT. The gene calls are TRBV28 and TRBJ2-2; tentatively, D is TRBD1 (5 bases). This CDR3 has 14 residues. CDR1 MDHEN and CDR2 SYDVKM come from the germline V gene. Between the trimmed V and J ends, which lost 6 bases and 3 bases, there was a span of 11 bases.

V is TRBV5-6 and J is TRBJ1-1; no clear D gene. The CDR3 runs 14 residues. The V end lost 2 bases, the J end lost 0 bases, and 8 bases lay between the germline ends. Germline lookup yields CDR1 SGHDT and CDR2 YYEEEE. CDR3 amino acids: CASSLPQLNTEAFF. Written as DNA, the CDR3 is TGTGCCAGCAGCTTACCACAGCTGAACACTGAAGCTTTCTTT.

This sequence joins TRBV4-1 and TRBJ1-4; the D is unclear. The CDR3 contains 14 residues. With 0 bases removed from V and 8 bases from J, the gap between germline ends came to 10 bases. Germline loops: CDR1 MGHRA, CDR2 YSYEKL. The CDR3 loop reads CASSQDGVWEKLFF. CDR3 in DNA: TGCGCCAGCAGCCAAGATGGAGTATGGGAAAAACTGTTTTTT.

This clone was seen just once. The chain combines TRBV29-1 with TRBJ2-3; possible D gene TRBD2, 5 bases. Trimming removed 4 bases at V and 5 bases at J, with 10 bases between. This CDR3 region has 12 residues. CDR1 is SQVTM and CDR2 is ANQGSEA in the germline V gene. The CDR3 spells CSVGPGIDTQYF. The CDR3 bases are TGCAGCGTTGGGCCCGGGATAGATACGCAGTATTTT.

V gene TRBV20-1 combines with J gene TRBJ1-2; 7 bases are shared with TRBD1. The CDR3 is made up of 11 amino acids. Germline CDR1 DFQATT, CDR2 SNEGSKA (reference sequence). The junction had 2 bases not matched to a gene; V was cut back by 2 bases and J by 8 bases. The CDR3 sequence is CSARRGPGYTF. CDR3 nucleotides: TGCAGTGCTAGAAGGGGGCCCGGCTACACCTTC.

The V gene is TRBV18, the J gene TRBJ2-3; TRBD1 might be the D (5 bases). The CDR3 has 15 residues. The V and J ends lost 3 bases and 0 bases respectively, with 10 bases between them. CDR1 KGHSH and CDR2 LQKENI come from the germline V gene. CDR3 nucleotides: TGTGCCAGCTCACCGACAGATACTAGCACAGATACGCAGTATTTT. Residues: CASSPTDTSTDTQYF.

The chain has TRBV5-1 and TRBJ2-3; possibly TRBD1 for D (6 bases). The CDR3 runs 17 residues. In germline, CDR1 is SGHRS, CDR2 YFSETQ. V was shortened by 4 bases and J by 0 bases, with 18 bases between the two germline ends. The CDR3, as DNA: TGCGCCAGCAGCGCAGGAACAGGGTCATCTAGCACAGATACGCAGTATTTT. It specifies CASSAGTGSSSTDTQYF. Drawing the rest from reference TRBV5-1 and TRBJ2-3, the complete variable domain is KAGVTQTPRYLIKTRGQQVTLSCSPISGHRSVSWYQQTPGQGLQFLFEYFSETQRNKGNFPGRFSGRQFSNSRSEMNVSTLELGDSALYLCASSAGTGSSSTDTQYFGPGTRLTVL.

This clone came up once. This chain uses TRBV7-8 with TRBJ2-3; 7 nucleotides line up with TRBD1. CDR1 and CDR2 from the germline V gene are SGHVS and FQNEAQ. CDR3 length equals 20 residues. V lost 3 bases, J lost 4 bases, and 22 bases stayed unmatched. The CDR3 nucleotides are TGTGCCAGCAGCTTTCTTTTATGGGACAGCGAGCTGAATCGGGCAGATACGCAGTATTTT. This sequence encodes CASSFLLWDSELNRADTQYF.

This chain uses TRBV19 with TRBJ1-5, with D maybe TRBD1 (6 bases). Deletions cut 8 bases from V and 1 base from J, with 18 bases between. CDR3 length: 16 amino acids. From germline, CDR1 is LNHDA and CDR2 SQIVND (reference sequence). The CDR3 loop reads CASREGEPFSNQPQHF. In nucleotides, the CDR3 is TGTGCCAGTCGGGAGGGGGAACCCTTCAGCAATCAGCCCCAGCATTTT.

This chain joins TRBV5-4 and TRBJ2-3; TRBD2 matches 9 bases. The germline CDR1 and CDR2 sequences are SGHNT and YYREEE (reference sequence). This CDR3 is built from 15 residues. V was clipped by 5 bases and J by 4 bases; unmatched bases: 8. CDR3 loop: CASSLSGGTPDTQYF. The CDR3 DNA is TGTGCCAGCAGTCTTAGCGGGGGTACCCCAGATACGCAGTATTTT.

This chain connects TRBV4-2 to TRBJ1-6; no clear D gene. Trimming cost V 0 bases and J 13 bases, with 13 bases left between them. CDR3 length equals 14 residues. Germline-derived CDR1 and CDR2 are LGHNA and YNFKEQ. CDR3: CASSQEVEATPLHF. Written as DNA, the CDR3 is TGTGCCAGCAGCCAAGAGGTTGAAGCCACCCCCCTCCACTTT.

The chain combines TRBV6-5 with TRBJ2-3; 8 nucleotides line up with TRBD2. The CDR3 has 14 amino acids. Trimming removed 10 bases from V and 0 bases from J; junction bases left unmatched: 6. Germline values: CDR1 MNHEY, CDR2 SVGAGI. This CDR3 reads CATQREKSTDTQYF. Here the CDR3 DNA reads TGTGCCACCCAGCGGGAGAAGAGCACAGATACGCAGTATTTT.

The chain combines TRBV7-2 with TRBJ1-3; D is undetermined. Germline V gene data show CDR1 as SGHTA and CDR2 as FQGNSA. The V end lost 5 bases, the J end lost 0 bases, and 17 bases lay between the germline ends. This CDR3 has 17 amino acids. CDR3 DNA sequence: TGTGCCAGCAGCGCCGGAGGACGGTGGAGCTCTGGAAACACCATATATTTT. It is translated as CASSAGGRWSSGNTIYF.

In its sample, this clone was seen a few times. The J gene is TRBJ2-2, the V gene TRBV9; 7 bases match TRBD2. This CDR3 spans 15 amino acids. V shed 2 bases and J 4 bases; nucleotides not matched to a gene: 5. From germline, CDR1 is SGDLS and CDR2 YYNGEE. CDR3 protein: CASSVTSMGTGELFF. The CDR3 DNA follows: TGTGCCAGCAGCGTGACTAGCATGGGCACCGGGGAGCTGTTTTTT.

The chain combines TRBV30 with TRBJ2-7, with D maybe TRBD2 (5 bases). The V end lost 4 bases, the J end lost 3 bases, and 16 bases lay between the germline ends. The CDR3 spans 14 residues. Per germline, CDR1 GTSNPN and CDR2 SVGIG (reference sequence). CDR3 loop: CAWKVPTSHYEQYF. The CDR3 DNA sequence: TGTGCCTGGAAGGTACCAACTAGTCACTACGAGCAGTACTTC. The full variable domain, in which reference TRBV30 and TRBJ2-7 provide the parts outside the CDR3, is SQTIHQWPATLVQPVGSPLSLECTVEGTSNPNLYWYRQAAGRGLQLLFYSVGIGQISSEVPQNLSASRPQDRQFILSSKKLLLSDSGFYLCAWKVPTSHYEQYFGPGTRLTVT.

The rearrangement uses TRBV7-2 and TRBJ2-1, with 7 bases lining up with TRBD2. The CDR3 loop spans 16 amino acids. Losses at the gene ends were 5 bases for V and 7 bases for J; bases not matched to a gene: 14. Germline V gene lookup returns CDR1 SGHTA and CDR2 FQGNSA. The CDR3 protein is CASSPGGAGRLNEQFF. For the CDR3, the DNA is TGTGCCAGCAGCCCCGGCGGAGCGGGGAGGTTGAATGAGCAGTTCTTC.

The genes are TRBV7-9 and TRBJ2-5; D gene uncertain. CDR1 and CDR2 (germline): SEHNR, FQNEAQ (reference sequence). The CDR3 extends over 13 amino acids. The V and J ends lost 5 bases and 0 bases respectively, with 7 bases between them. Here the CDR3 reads CASSMTYQETQYF. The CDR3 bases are TGTGCCAGCAGCATGACATACCAAGAGACCCAGTACTTC.